This T cell receptor (beta chain) was identified during a study of T cells of healthy individuals. With 0 bases removed from V and 1 base from J, the gap between germline ends came to 8 bases. The CDR3 extends over 15 amino acids. The germline V gene encodes CDR1 SGDLS and CDR2 YYNGEE. TCRdb reanalysed the 5' RACE reads using MiXCR and keeps one entry per CDR3 protein. This sample carries approximately 50,000 distinct CDR3 sequences, about 14% of them seen once, and the ten largest clones take about 16%. This clonotype was sampled from a human donor in good health. The chain has TRBV9 and TRBJ1-5; D is undetermined. The CDR3 is CASSVGYESNQPQHF. In DNA, the CDR3 is TGTGCCAGCAGCGTAGGGTACGAAAGCAATCAGCCCCAGCATTTT.